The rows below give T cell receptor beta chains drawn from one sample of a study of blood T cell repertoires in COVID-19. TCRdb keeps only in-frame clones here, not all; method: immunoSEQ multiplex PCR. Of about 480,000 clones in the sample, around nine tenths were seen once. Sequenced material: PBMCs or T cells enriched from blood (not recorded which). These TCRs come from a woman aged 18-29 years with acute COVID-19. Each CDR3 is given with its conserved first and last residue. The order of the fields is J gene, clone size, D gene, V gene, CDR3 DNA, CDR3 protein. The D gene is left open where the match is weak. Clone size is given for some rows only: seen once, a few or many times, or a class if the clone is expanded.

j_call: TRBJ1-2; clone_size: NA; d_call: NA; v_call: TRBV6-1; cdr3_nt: TGTGCCAGCAGTGAGGCAACTAACTATGGCTACACCTTC; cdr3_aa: CASSEATNYGYTF
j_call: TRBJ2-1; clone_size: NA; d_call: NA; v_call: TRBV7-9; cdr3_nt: TGTGCCAGCAGCTTAGACGGGACTGGCAATGAGCAGTTCTTC; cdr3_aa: CASSLDGTGNEQFF
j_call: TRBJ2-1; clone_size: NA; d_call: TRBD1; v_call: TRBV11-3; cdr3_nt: TGTGCCAGCAGCATAGGGACAGGTGGGGACAATGAGCAGTTCTTC; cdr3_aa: CASSIGTGGDNEQFF
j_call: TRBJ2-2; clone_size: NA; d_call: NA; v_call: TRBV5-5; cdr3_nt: TGTGCCAGCACCGGACAGCCTAAGTCCACCGGGGAGCTGTTTTTT; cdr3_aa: CASTGQPKSTGELFF
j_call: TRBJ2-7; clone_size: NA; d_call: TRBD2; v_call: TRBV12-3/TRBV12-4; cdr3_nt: TGTGCCAGCACTTTGCGGGGGAGAAACGAGCAGTACTTC; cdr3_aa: CASTLRGRNEQYF
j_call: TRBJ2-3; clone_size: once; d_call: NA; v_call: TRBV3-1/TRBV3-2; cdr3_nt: TGTGCCAGCAGCCGAAGTAGCGGCACAGATACGCAGTATTTT; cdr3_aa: CASSRSSGTDTQYF
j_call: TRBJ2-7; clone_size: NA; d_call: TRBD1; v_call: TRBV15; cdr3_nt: TGTGCCACCAGCATTTTGACAGGGGACCCCTACGAGCAGTACTTC; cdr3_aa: CATSILTGDPYEQYF
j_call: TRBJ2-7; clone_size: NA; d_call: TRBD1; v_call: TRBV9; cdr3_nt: TGTGCCAGCAGCGTAGCTTTGGACAGGGGATATGAGCAGTACTTC; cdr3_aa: CASSVALDRGYEQYF
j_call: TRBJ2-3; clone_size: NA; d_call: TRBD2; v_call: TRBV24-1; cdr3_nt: TGTGCCACCAGTGATCGTCGGACTAGCGGGAGTGGGACAGATACGCAGTATTTT; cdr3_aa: CATSDRRTSGSGTDTQYF
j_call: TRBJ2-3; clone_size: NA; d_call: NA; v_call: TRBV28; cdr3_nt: TGTGCCAGCAGTTTACGGGCAGGGCCCATGTATAAAGATACGCAGTATTTT; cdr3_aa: CASSLRAGPMYKDTQYF
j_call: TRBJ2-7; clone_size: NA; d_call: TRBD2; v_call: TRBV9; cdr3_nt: TGTGCCAGCTCGTCTAGCGGGAGTACTTCCTACGAGCAGTACTTC; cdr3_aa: CASSSSGSTSYEQYF
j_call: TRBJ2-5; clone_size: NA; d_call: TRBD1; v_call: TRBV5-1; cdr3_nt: TGCGCCAGCAGCCCCACAGGGGGCCGAGAGACCCAGTACTTC; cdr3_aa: CASSPTGGRETQYF
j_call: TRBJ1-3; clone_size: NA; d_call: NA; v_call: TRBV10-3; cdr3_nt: TGTGCCATCAGCCGACGCGAAGAGGGATCCTCTGGAAACACCATATATTTT; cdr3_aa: CAISRREEGSSGNTIYF
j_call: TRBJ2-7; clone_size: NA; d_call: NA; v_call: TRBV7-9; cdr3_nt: TGTGCCAGCAGCTTAATGGGGGCGAACGAGCAGTACTTC; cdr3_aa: CASSLMGANEQYF
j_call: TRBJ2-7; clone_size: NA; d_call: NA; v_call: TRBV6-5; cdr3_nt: TGTGCCAGCAGTCCCACCAACACAGGGAAAAGCGAGCAGTACTTC; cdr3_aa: CASSPTNTGKSEQYF
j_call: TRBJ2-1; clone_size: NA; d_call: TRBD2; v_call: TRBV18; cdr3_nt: TGTGCCAGCTCACCGGGACTAGCGCATCCACCCTACAATGAGCAGTTCTTC; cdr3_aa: CASSPGLAHPPYNEQFF
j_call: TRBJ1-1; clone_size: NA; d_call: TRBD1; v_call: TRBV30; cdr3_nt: TGTGCCTGGGCCACAGGGGGCACTGAAGCTTTCTTT; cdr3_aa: CAWATGGTEAFF
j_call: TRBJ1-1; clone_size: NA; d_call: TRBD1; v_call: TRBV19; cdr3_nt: TGTGCCAGTAGTATAGGTAGGGACAGGGGCGACAACACTGAAGCTTTCTTT; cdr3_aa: CASSIGRDRGDNTEAFF
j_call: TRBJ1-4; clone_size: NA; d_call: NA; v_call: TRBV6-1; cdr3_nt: TGTGCCAGCAGTGAAGCTAGCCTTTGGATCGGTGAAAAACTGTTTTTT; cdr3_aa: CASSEASLWIGEKLFF
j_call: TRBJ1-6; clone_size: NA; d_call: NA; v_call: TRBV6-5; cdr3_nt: TGTGCCAGCAAAAGGACAGAATTCAATTCACCCCTCCACTTT; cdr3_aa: CASKRTEFNSPLHF
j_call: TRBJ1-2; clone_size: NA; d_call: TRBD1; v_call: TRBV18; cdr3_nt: TGTGCCAGCTCACCCTTGAGCCCGGACAGGCCTAACTATGGCTACACCTTC; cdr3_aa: CASSPLSPDRPNYGYTF
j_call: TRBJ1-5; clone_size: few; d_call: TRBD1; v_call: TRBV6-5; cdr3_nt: TGTGCCAGCAGACGACAGGGCGGCGGTCAGCCCCAGCATTTT; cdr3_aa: CASRRQGGGQPQHF
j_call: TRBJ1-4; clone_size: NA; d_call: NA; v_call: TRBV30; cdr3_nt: TGTGCCTGGAGTGCCGACAGTGCTAATGAAAAACTGTTTTTT; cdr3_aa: CAWSADSANEKLFF
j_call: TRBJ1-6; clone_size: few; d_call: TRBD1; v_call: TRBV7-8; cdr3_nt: TGTGCCAGCAGCTTAACACGACAGGGAAATTCACCCCTCCACTTT; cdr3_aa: CASSLTRQGNSPLHF
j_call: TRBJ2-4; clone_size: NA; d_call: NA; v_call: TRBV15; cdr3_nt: TGTGCCACCAGCTTGGCGCTAGGGGCTCGGGTGGCAGTAGCCAAAAACATTCAGTACTTC; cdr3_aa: CATSLALGARVAVAKNIQYF
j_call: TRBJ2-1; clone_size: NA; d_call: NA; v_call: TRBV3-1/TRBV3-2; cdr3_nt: TGTGCCAGCAGCCCCTCGAGCTCCTACAATGAGCAGTTCTTC; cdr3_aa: CASSPSSSYNEQFF
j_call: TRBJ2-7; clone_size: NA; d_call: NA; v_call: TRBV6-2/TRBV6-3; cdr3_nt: TGTGCCAGCAGTTACGGACAGATTTACGAGCAGTACTTC; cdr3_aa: CASSYGQIYEQYF
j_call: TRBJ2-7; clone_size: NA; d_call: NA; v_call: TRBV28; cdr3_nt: TGTGCCAGCAGTTTAGGCAGGATCTACGAGCAGTACTTC; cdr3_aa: CASSLGRIYEQYF
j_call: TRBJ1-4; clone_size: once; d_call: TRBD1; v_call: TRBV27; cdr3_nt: TGTGCCAGCAGGGACAGGGGTTATGAAAAACTGTTTTTT; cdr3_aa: CASRDRGYEKLFF
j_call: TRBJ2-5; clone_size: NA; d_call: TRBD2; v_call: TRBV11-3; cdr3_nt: TGTGCCAGCAGCACCCCAGCGGGAGGAGAGACCCAGTACTTC; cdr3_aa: CASSTPAGGETQYF
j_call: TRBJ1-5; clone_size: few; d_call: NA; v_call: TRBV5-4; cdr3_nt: TGTGCCAGCAGCCCTGACAGAGTCCGTCAGCCCCAGCATTTT; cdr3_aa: CASSPDRVRQPQHF
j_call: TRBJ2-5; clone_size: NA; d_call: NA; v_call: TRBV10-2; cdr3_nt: TGCGCCAGCCGGGACACCAAAGAGACCCAGTACTTC; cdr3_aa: CASRDTKETQYF
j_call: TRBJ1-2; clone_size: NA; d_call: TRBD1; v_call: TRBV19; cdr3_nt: TGTGCCAGTGGGGACAGGTTCGGTGGCTACACCTTC; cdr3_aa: CASGDRFGGYTF
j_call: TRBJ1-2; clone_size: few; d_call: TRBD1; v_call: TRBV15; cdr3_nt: TGTGCCACCAGCAGAGACCGAGGACAGGGGGTAAACTATGGCTACACCTTC; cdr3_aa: CATSRDRGQGVNYGYTF
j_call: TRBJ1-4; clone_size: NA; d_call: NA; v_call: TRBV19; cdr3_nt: TGTGCCAGTAGTATTTCGCGGGGGGAAAAACTGTTTTTT; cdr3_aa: CASSISRGEKLFF
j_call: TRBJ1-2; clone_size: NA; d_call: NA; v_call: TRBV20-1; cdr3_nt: TGCAGTGCTGTCAGGGGTTACGGCTACACCTTC; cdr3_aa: CSAVRGYGYTF
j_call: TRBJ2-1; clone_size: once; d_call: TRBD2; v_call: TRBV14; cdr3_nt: TGTGCCAGCAGCTGGGGACTAGCGGGGGGACCATACAATGAGCAGTTCTTC; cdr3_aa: CASSWGLAGGPYNEQFF
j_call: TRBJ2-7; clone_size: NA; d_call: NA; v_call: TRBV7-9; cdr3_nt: TGTGCCAGCGGCCCAGGGGCATCCGAGCAGTACTTC; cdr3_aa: CASGPGASEQYF
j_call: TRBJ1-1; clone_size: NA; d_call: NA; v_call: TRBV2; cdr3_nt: TGTGCCAGCAGTGAAGGGTTCGGGGGAGGGACGAACACTGAAGCTTTCTTT; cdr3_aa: CASSEGFGGGTNTEAFF
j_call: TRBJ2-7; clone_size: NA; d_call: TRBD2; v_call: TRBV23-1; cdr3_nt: TGCGCCAGCAGTCAGTCGGGACTAGCGGGAACCTACGAGCAGTACTTC; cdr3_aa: CASSQSGLAGTYEQYF
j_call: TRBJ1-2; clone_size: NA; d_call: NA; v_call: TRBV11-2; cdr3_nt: TGTGCCAGCAGCCAGCGGGACTATGGCTACACCTTC; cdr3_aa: CASSQRDYGYTF
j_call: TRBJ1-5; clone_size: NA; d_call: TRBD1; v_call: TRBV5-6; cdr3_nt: TGTGCCAGCAGCTTGCTCGGACAGGAAAATCAGCCCCAGCATTTT; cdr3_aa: CASSLLGQENQPQHF
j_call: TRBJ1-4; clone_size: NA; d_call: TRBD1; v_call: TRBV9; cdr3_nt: TGTGCCAGCAGCGGATCCGGGACAGGGCCCTTAGATGAAAAACTGTTTTTT; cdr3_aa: CASSGSGTGPLDEKLFF
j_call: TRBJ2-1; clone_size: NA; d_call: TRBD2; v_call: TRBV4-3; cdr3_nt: TGCGCCAGCAGCCAAGAGGTAGCGGGATCCTACAATGAGCAGTTCTTC; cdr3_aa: CASSQEVAGSYNEQFF
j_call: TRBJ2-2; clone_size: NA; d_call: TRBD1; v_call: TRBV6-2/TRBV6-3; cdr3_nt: TGTGCCACCAGTGGACAGGCGCCCACCGGGGAGCTGTTTTTT; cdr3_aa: CATSGQAPTGELFF
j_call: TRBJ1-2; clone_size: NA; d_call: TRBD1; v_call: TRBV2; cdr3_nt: TGTGCCAGCAGCCCGACAGGGGCGAATGGCTACACCTTC; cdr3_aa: CASSPTGANGYTF
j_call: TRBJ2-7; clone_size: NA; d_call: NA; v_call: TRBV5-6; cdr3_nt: TGTGCCAGCAGCCGGGACACGAACTACGAGCAGTACTTC; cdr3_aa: CASSRDTNYEQYF
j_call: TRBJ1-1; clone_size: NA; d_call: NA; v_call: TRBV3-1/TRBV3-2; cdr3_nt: TGTGCCAGCAGCCCTGTACAGGGTATGAACACTGAAGCTTTCTTT; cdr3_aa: CASSPVQGMNTEAFF
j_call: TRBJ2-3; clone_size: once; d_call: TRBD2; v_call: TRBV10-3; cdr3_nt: TGTGCCATCAGTGAGTCAACGTTAGCGGGGGGGACTAGCACAGATACGCAGTATTTT; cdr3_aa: CAISESTLAGGTSTDTQYF
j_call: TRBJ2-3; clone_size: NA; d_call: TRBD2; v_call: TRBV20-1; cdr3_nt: TGCAGTGCTAGTCCGAGCGGGGGATACACAGATACGCAGTATTTT; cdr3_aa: CSASPSGGYTDTQYF
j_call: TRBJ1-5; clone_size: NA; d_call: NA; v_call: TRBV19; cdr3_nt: TGTGCCAGTAGTATATTACAGGGAGTTAGCAATCAGCCCCAGCATTTT; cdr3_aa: CASSILQGVSNQPQHF
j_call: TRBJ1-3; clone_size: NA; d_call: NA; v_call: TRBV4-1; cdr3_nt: TGCGCCAGCAGCCAAGAGACAGGCACTGGAAACACCATATATTTT; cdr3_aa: CASSQETGTGNTIYF
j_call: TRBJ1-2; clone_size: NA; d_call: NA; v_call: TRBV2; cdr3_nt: TGTGCCCACCCCCGGGGGGCTGTTAACTATGGCTACACCTTC; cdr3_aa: CAHPRGAVNYGYTF